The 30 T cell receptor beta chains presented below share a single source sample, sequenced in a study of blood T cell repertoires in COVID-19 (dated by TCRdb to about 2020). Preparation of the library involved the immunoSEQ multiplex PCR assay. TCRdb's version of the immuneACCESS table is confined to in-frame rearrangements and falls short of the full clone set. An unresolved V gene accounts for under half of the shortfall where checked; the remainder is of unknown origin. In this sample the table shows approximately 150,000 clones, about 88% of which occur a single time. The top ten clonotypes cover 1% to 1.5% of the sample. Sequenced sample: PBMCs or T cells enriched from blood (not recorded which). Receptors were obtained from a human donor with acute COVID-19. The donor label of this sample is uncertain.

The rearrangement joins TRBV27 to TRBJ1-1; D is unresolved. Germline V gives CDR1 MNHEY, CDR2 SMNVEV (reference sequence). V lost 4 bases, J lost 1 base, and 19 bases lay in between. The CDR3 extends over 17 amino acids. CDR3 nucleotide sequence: TGTGCCAGCAGTTACATTTTTAGCAACGGTAAGAACACTGAAGCTTTCTTT. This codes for CASSYIFSNGKNTEAFF.

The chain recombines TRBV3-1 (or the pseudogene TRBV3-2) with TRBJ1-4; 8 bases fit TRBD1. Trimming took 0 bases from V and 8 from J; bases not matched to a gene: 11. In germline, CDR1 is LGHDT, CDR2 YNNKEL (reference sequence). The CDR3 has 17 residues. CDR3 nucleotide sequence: TGTGCCAGCAGCCAAGATATGCCGGGGACAGGTCGGGAAAAACTGTTTTTT. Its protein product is CASSQDMPGTGREKLFF.

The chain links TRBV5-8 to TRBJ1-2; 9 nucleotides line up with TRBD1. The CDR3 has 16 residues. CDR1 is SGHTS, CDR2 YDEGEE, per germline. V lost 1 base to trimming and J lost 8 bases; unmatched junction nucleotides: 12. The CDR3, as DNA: TGTGCCAGCAGCTTGTGGACAGGGGTCACCAGCGGGGGCTACACCTTC. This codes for CASSLWTGVTSGGYTF.

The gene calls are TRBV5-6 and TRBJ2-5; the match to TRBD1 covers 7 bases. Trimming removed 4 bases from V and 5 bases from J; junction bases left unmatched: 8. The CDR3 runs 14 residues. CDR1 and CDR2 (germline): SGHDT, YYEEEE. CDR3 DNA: TGTGCCAGCAGCCCGACAGGGCTCCGCGAGACCCAGTACTTC. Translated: CASSPTGLRETQYF. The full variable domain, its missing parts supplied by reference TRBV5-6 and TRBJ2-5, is DAGVTQSPTHLIKTRGQQVTLRCSPKSGHDTVSWYQQALGQGPQFIFQYYEEEERQRGNFPDRFSGHQFPNYSSELNVNALLLGDSALYLCASSPTGLRETQYFGPGTRLLVL.

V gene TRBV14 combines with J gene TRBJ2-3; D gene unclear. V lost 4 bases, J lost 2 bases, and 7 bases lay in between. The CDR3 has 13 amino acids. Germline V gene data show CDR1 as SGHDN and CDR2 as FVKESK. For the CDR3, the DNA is TGTGCCAGCAGCCCCTCGTACACAGATACGCAGTATTTT. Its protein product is CASSPSYTDTQYF.

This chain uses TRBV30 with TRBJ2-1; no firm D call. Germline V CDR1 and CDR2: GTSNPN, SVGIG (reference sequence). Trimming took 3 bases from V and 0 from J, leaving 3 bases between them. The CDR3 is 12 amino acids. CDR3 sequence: CAWSSSYNEQFF. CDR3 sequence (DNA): TGTGCCTGGAGCAGCTCCTACAATGAGCAGTTCTTC.

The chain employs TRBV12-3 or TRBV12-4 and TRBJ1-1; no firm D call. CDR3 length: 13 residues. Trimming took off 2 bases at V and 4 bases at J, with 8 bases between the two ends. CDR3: CASSLKGGTEAFF. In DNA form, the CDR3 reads TGTGCCAGCAGTTTAAAAGGAGGCACTGAAGCTTTCTTT.

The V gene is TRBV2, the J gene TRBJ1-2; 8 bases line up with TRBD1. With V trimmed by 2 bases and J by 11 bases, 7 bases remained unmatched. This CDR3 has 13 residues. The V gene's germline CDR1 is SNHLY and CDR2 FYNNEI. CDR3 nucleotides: TGTGCCAGCAGTGAATGGGACAGGAGGAAGTACACCTTC. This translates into CASSEWDRRKYTF.

In DNA form, the CDR3 reads TGCGCCAGCCGCGGGACAGGGGGCTTGTACGAGCAGTACTTC. Translation: CASRGTGGLYEQYF. This chain connects TRBV5-1 to TRBJ2-7; 12 bases fit TRBD1. Trimming removed 7 bases from V and 4 bases from J; junction bases left unmatched: 6. CDR1 and CDR2 (germline): SGHRS, YFSETQ. The CDR3 totals 14 residues.

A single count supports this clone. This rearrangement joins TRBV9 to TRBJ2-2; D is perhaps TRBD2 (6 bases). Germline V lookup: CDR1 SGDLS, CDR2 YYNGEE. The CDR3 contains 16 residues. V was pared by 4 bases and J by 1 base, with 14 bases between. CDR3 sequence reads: CASSPWSGLNTGELFF. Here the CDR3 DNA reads TGTGCCAGCAGCCCATGGTCGGGACTGAACACCGGGGAGCTGTTTTTT.

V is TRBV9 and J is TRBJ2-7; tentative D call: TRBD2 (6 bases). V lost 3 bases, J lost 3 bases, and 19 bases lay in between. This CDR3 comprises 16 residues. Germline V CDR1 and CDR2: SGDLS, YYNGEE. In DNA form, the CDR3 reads TGTGCCAGCAGCGCCACAGGCGGAGGGGATAGCTACGAGCAGTACTTC. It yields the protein CASSATGGGDSYEQYF.

The chain's CDR3 is CASRGGSNSNQPQHF. In DNA form, the CDR3 reads TGTGCCAGCAGGGGGGGTTCGAATAGCAATCAGCCCCAGCATTTT. J is TRBJ1-5 and V is TRBV2, with D possibly TRBD1 on 5 matching bases. Trimming pared 6 bases from V and 0 bases from J, leaving 12 bases between. The CDR3 totals 15 residues. Per germline, CDR1 SNHLY and CDR2 FYNNEI.

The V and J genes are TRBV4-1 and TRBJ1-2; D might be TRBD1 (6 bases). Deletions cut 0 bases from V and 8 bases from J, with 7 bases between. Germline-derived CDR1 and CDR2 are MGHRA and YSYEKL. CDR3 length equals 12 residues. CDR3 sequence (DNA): TGCGCCAGCAGCCAAGACAGGGGAGGCTACACCTTC. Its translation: CASSQDRGGYTF.

The CDR3 is CASGALGNEQFF. In DNA form, the CDR3 reads TGTGCTAGTGGTGCCCTAGGCAATGAGCAGTTCTTC. This chain uses TRBV12-5 with TRBJ2-1; D is unresolved. This CDR3 region has 12 residues. Trimming removed 5 bases from V and 6 bases from J, with 8 bases in between. Germline V CDR1 and CDR2: LGHNT, FRNRAP. Using reference TRBV12-5 and TRBJ2-1 for the parts outside the CDR3, the full variable domain is DARVTQTPRHKVTEMGQEVTMRCQPILGHNTVFWYRQTMMQGLELLAYFRNRAPLDDSGMPKDRFSAEMPDATLATLKIQPSEPRDSAVYFCASGALGNEQFFGPGTRLTVL.

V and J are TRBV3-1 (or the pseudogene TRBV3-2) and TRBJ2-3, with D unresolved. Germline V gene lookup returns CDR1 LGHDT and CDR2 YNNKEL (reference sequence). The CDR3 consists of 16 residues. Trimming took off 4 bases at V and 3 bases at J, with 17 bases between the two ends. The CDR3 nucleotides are TGTGCCAGCAGCCTGCTTTCGAGGAGTTCGACAGATACGCAGTATTTT. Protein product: CASSLLSRSSTDTQYF.

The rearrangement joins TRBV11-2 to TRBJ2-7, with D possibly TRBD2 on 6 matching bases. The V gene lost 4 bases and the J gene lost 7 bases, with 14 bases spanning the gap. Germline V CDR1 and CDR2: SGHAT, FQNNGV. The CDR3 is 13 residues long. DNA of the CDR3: TGTGCCAGCAGCTCGAGCGGGCCGCGGGAGCAGTACTTC. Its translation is CASSSSGPREQYF.

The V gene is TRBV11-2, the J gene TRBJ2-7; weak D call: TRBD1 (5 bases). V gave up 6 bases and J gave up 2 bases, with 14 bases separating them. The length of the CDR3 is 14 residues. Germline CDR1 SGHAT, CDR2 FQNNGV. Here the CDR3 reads CASSRVDTTYEQYF. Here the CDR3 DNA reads TGTGCCAGCAGTCGGGTGGACACAACCTACGAGCAGTACTTC.

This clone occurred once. DNA of the CDR3: TGTGCCAGCAGCTTAGAGAGCGGGGGGGCCTACGAGCAGTACTTC. It encodes CASSLESGGAYEQYF. J is TRBJ2-7 and V is TRBV7-2; 10 bases are shared with TRBD2. Germline CDR1 SGHTA, CDR2 FQGNSA. The CDR3 loop spans 15 amino acids. V shed 1 base and J 2 bases; nucleotides not matched to a gene: 2.

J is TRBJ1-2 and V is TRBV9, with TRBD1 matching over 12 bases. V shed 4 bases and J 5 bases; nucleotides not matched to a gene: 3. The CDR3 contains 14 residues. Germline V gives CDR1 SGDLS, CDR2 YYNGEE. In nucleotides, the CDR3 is TGTGCCAGCAGCCCGGGACAGGGGGCATATGGCTACACCTTC. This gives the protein CASSPGQGAYGYTF.

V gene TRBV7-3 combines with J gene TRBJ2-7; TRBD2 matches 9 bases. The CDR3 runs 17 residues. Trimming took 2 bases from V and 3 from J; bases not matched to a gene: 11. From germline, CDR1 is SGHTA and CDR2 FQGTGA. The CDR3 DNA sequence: TGTGCCAGCAGCTTACCTGGGAGGACTAGCGTCTTCTACGAGCAGTACTTC. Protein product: CASSLPGRTSVFYEQYF. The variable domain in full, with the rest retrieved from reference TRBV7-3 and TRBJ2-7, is GAGVSQTPSNKVTEKGKYVELRCDPISGHTALYWYRQSLGQGPEFLIYFQGTGAADDSGLPNDRFFAVRPEGSVSTLKIQRTERGDSAVYLCASSLPGRTSVFYEQYFGPGTRLTVT.

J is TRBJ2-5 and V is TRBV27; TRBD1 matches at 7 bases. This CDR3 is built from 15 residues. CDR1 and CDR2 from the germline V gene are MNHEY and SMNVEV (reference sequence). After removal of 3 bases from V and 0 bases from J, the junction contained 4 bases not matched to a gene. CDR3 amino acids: CASSFLGQNQETQYF. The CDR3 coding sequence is TGTGCCAGCAGTTTTCTGGGACAGAACCAAGAGACCCAGTACTTC.

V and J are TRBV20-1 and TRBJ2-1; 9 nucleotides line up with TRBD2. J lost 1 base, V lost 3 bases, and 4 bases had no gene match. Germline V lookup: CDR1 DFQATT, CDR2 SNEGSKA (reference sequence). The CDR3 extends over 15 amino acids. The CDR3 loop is CSASGSGGSYNEQFF. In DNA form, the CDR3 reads TGCAGTGCTAGTGGTAGCGGGGGATCCTACAATGAGCAGTTCTTC.

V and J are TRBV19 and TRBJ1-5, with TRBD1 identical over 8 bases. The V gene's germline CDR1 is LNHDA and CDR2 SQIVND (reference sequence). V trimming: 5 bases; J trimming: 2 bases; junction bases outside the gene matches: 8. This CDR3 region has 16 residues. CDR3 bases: TGTGCCAGTAGTGGCAGGGGGCGCGGAGGCAATCAGCCCCAGCATTTT. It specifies CASSGRGRGGNQPQHF.

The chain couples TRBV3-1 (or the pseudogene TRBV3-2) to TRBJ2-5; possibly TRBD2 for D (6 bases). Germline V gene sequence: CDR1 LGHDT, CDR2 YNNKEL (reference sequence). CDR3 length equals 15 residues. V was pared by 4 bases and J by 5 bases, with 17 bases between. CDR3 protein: CASSPPGTGRETQYF. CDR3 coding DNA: TGTGCCAGCAGCCCCCCCGGGACGGGGAGGGAGACCCAGTACTTC.

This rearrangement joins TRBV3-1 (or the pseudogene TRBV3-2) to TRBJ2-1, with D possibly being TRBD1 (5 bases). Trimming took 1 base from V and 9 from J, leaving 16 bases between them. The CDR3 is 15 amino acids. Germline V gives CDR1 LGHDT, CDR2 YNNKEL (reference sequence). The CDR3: CASSQGGYSDLEQFF. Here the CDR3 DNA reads TGTGCCAGCAGCCAAGGGGGCTACTCCGACCTTGAGCAGTTCTTC.

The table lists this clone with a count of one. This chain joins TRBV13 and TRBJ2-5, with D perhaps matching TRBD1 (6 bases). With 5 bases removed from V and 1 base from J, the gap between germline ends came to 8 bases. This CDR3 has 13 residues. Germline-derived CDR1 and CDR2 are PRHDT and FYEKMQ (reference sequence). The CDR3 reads CASSPRGQETQYF. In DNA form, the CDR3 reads TGTGCCAGCAGCCCCAGGGGCCAAGAGACCCAGTACTTC.

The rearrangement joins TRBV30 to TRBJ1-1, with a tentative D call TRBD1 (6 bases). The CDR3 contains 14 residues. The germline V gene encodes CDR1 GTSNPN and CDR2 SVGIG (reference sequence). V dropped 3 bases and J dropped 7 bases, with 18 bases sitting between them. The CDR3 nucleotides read TGTGCCTGGAGATTAGGACAGAGAACCTATGAAGCTTTCTTT. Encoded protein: CAWRLGQRTYEAFF.

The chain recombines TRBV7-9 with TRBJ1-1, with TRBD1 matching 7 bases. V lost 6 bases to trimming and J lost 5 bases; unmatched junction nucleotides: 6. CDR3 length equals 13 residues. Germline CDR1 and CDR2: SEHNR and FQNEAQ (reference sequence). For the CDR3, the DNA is TGTGCCAGCAGTCCTCGACAGGGTACTGAAGCTTTCTTT. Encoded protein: CASSPRQGTEAFF.

The CDR3 coding sequence is TGTGCCATCAACCCGGGACAGGGTCAGCTGTTTTTT. This codes for CAINPGQGQLFF. The rearrangement joins TRBV10-3 to TRBJ2-2; 9 bases map to TRBD1. Trimming took 7 bases from V and 12 from J; bases not matched to a gene: 6. Per the germline V gene, CDR1 is ENHRY and CDR2 is SYGVKD. The CDR3 is 12 amino acids.

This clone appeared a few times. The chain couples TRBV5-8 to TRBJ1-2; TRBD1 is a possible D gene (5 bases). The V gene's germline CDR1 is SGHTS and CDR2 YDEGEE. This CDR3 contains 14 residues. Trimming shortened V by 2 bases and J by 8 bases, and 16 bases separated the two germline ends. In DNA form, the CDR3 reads TGTGCCAGCAGCTTTGACCAGGGTGCTGGGGGCTACACCTTC. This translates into CASSFDQGAGGYTF. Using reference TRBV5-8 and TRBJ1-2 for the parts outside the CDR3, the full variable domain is EAGVTQSPTHLIKTRGQQATLRCSPISGHTSVYWYQQALGLGLQFLLWYDEGEERNRGNFPPRFSGRQFPNYSSELNVNALELEDSALYLCASSFDQGAGGYTFGSGTRLTVV.